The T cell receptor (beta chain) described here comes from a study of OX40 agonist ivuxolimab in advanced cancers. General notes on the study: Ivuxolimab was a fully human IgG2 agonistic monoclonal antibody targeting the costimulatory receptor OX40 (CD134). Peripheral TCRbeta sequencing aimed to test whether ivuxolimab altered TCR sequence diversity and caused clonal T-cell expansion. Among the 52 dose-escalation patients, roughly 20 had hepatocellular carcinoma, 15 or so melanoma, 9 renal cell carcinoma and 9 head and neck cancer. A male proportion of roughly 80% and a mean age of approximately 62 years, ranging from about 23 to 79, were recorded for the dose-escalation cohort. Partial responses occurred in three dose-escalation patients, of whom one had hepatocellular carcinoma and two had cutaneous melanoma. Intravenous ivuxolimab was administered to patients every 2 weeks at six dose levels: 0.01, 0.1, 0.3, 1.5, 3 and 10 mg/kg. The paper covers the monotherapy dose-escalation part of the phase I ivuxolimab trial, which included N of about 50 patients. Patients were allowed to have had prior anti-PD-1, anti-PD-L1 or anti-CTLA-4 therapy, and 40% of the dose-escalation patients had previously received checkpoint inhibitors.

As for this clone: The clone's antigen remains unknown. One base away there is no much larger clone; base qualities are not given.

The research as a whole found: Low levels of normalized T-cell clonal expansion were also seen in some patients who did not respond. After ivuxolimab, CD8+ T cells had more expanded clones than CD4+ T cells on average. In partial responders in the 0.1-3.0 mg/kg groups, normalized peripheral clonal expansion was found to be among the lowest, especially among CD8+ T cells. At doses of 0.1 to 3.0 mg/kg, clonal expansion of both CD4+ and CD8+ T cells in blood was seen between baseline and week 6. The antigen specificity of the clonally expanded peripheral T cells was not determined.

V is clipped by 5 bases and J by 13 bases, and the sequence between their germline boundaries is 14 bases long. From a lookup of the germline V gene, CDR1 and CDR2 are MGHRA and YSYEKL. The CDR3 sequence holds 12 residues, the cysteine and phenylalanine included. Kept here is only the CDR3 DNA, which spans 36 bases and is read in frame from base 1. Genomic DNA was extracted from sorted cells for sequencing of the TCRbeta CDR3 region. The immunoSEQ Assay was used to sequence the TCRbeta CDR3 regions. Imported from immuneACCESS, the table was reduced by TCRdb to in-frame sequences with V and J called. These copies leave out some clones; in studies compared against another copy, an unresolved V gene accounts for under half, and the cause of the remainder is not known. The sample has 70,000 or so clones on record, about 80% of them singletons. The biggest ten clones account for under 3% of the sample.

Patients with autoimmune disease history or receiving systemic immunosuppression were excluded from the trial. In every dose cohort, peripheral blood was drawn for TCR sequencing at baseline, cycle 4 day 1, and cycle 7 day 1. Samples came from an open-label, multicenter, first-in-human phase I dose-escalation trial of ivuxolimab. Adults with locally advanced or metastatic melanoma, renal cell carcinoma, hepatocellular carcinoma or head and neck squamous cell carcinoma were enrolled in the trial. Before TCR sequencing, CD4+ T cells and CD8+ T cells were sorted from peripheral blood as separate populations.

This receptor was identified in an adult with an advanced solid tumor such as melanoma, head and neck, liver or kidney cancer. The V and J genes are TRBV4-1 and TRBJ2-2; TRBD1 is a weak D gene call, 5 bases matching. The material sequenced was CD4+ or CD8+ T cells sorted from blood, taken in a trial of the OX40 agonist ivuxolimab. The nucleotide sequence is TGCGCCAGCAGCTCTCCCCCAGGGTGGCTGTTTTTT. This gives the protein CASSSPPGWLFF.